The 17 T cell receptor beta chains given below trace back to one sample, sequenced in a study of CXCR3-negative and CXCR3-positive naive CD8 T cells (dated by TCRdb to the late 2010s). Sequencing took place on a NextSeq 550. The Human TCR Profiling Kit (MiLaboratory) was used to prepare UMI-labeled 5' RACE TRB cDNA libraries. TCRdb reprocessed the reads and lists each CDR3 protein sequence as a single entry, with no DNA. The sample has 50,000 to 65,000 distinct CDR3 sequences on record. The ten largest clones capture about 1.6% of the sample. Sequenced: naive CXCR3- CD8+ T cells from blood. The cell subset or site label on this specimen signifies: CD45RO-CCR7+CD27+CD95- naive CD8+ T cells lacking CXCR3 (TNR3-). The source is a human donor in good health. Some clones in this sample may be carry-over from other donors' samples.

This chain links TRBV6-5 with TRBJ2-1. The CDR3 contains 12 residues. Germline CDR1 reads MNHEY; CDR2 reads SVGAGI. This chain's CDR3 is CASSYGPREQFF.

CDR3 protein: CSVGLGQPNTEAFF. The chain couples TRBV29-1 to TRBJ1-1; no DNA is available, so the TRBD1 call from TCRdb remains unchecked. The CDR3 extends over 14 amino acids. From germline, CDR1 is SQVTM and CDR2 ANQGSEA.

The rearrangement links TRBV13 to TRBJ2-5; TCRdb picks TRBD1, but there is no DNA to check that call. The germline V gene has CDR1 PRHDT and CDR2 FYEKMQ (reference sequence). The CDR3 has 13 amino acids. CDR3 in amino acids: CASSPGGRETQYF. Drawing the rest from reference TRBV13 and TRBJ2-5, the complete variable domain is AAGVIQSPRHLIKEKRETATLKCYPIPRHDTVYWYQQGPGQDPQFLISFYEKMQSDKGSIPDRFSAQQFSDYHSELNMSSLELGDSALYFCASSPGGRETQYFGPGTRLLVL.

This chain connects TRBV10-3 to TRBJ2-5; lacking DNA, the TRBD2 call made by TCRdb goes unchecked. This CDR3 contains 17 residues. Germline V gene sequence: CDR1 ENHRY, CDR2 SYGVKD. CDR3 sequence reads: CAISEERGLGMGETQYF.

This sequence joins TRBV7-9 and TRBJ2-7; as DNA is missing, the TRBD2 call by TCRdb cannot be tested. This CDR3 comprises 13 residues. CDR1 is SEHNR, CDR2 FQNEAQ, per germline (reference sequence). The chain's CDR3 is CASRQGLADEQYF. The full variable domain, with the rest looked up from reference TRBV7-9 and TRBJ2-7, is DTGVSQNPRHKITKRGQNVTFRCDPISEHNRLYWYRQTLGQGPEFLTYFQNEAQLEKSRLLSDRFSAERPKGSFSTLEIQRTEQGDSAMYLCASRQGLADEQYFGPGTRLTVT.

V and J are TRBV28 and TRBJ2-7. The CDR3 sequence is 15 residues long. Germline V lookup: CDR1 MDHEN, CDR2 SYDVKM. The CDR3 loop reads CASSLVGSSSYEQYF.

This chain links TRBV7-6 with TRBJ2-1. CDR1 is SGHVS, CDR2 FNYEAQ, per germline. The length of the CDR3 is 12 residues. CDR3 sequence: CASSLDRNEQFF.

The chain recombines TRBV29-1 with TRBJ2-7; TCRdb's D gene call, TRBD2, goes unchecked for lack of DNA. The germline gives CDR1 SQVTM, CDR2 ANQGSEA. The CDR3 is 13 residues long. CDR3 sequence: CSVLLAVTYEQYF.

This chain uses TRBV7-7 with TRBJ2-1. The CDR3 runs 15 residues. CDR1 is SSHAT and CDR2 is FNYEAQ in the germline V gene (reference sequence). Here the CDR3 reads CASSLGDSPYNEQFF.

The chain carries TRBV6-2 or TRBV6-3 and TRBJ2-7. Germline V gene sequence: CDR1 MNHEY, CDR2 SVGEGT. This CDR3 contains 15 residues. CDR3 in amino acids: CASSLEQTNSYEQYF.

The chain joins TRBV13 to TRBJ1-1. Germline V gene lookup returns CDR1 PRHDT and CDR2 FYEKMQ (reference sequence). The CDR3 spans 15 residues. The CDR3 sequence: CASSPPPGSNTEAFF.

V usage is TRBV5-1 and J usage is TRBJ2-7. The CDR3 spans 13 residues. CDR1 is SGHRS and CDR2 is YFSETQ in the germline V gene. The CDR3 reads CASSLGVNYEQYF.

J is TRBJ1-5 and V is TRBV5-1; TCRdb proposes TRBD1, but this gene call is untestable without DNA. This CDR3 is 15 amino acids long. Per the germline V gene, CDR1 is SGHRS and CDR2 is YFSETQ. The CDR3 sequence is CASSLGGGSNQPQHF.

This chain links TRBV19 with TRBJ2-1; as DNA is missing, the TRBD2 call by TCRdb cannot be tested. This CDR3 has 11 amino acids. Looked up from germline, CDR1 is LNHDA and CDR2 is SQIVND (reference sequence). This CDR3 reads CASSMGTAGFF.

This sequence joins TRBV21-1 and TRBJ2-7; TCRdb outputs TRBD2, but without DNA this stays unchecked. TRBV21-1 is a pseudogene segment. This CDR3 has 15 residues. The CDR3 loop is CASSPYRKAAYEQYF.

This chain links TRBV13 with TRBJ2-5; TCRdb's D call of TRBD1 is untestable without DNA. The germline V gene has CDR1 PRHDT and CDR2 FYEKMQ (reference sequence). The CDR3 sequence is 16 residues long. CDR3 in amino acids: CASSLEGGRRQETQYF.

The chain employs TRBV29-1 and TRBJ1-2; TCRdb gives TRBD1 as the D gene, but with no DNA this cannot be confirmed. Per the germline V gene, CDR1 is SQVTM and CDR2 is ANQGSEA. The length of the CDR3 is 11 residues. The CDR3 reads CSVEQGDGYTF.